A single sample is the source of the 27 T cell receptor beta chains below, sequenced in a study of shared clonotypes between healthy human individuals. Measured with immunoSEQ multiplex PCR; TCRdb has only the in-frame clones, and not every one. The table shows some 2 million clones, with roughly 94% occurring only once. Specimen: naive CD4+ T cells sorted from blood. The subset denotes: CD45RA+ positively selected. These receptors were obtained from a man between 18 and 29 years old in good health.

As for this clone: Other DNA sequences in the same sample also yield this CDR3. This rearrangement joins TRBV7-9 to TRBJ1-4; perhaps TRBD1 as D (5 bases). The CDR3 extends over 13 amino acids. Germline-derived CDR1 and CDR2 are SEHNR and FQNEAQ (reference sequence). The germline V and J ends were trimmed by 5 bases and 2 bases, with 6 bases remaining between them. As DNA, the CDR3 is TGTGCCAGCAGCAGGGGTACTAATGAAAAACTGTTTTTT. It specifies CASSRGTNEKLFF.

The chain recombines TRBV7-2 with TRBJ1-1, with D unresolved. CDR1 and CDR2 from the germline V gene are SGHTA and FQGNSA. The CDR3 has 14 residues. V was trimmed by 4 bases and J by 0 bases, leaving 9 bases between them. CDR3 sequence (DNA): TGTGCCAGCAGCTGGGGATCCATGAACACTGAAGCTTTCTTT. Translation: CASSWGSMNTEAFF.

This clone was seen a single time. A much bigger clone sits one base away, suggesting this may be a read error. V is TRBV6-5 and J is TRBJ2-7; 8 bases are shared with TRBD1. The CDR3 spans 14 residues. Per the germline V gene, CDR1 is MNHEY and CDR2 is SVGAGI. Losses at the gene ends were 2 bases for V and 3 bases for J; bases not matched to a gene: 3. The CDR3 sequence is CASSYTTGVYEQYF. CDR3 bases: TGTGCCAGCAGTTACACGACAGGGGTCTACGAGCAGTACTTC.

The chain links TRBV6-5 to TRBJ2-7; 10 positions match TRBD1. In germline, CDR1 is MNHEY, CDR2 SVGAGI. V gave up 6 bases and J gave up 3 bases; unmatched junction bases: 8. CDR3 length: 15 residues. The CDR3 spells CASSPRDRGIYEQYF. CDR3 in DNA: TGTGCCAGCAGCCCTCGGGACAGGGGTATCTACGAGCAGTACTTC.

This chain connects TRBV11-2 to TRBJ1-4, with 7 bases that match TRBD1. V was clipped by 0 bases and J by 8 bases; unmatched bases: 12. Germline V lookup: CDR1 SGHAT, CDR2 FQNNGV. This CDR3 is 17 amino acids long. The CDR3 loop is CASSLDGQVRYGEKLFF. The CDR3 DNA reads as TGTGCCAGCAGCTTAGATGGACAGGTCCGGTATGGCGAAAAACTGTTTTTT.

In this sample, this clone turned up once. The chain combines TRBV19 with TRBJ1-1; D is ambiguous. With 1 base removed from V and 1 base from J, the gap between germline ends came to 10 bases. Per the germline V gene, CDR1 is LNHDA and CDR2 is SQIVND (reference sequence). The CDR3 has 15 residues. The CDR3 nucleotides read TGTGCCAGTAGTATAGGTGTTTGGCAGAACACTGAAGCTTTCTTT. This codes for CASSIGVWQNTEAFF.

About this clone itself: Other DNA sequences within the sample encode an identical CDR3. This sequence joins TRBV5-1 and TRBJ2-5; TRBD2 might be the D (5 bases). Germline CDR1 and CDR2: SGHRS and YFSETQ. This CDR3 spans 13 amino acids. Trimming cost V 2 bases and J 5 bases, with 10 bases left between them. The CDR3 DNA is TGCGCCAGCAGCTTCGGGGTGGCGGAGACCCAGTACTTC. Residues: CASSFGVAETQYF.

The J gene is TRBJ2-5, the V gene TRBV18; 12 nucleotides agree with TRBD2. This CDR3 is 16 amino acids long. The germline gives CDR1 KGHSH, CDR2 LQKENI. Unmatched junction bases numbered 5, after V lost 4 bases and J lost 2 bases. CDR3 bases: TGTGCCAGCTCACTCGGACTAGCGGGATTACAAGAGACCCAGTACTTC. This gives the protein CASSLGLAGLQETQYF.

The genes are TRBV5-6 and TRBJ2-3; 8 nucleotides agree with TRBD2. The CDR3 length is 17 residues. Germline V CDR1 and CDR2: SGHDT, YYEEEE. V shed 3 bases and J 4 bases; nucleotides not matched to a gene: 13. The CDR3 here is CASSWLGTGGIADTQYF. Here the CDR3 DNA reads TGTGCCAGCAGCTGGCTAGGGACGGGAGGGATCGCAGATACGCAGTATTTT.

The chain employs TRBV5-4 and TRBJ2-3; unclear D gene. This CDR3 is built from 14 residues. Trimming took 2 bases from V and 0 from J, leaving 7 bases between them. Germline V CDR1 and CDR2: SGHNT, YYREEE (reference sequence). CDR3 residues: CASSFARSTDTQYF. CDR3 sequence (DNA): TGTGCCAGCAGCTTTGCCCGTAGCACAGATACGCAGTATTTT.

The chain has TRBV30 and TRBJ1-6; D perhaps matches TRBD1 (5 bases). CDR3 length equals 15 residues. V was pared by 2 bases and J by 8 bases, with 16 bases between. CDR1 and CDR2 (germline): GTSNPN, SVGIG (reference sequence). CDR3 protein: CAWSPLDIKDSPLHF. CDR3 sequence (DNA): TGTGCCTGGAGTCCATTGGACATTAAAGATTCACCCCTCCACTTT.

The V and J genes are TRBV10-3 and TRBJ2-3; 12 bases are shared with TRBD2. Per germline, CDR1 ENHRY and CDR2 SYGVKD. The V segment lost 3 bases and the J segment 5 bases; nucleotides outside the gene matches: 12. This CDR3 spans 18 amino acids. The CDR3: CAISDSLRLAGERDTQYF. CDR3 DNA: TGTGCCATCAGTGACTCCCTTCGACTAGCGGGGGAAAGAGATACGCAGTATTTT.

The rearrangement uses TRBV2 and TRBJ2-1, with D uncertain. V dropped 7 bases and J dropped 2 bases, with 18 bases sitting between them. Germline assignment: CDR1 SNHLY and CDR2 FYNNEI. The CDR3 consists of 16 residues. DNA for the CDR3: TGTGCCAGCATAGGATTAGTAGGAGACCCCTACAATGAGCAGTTCTTC. This translates into CASIGLVGDPYNEQFF.

This chain joins TRBV10-3 and TRBJ1-5; no clear D gene. The ends were cut back, 0 bases at V and 9 bases at J, with 12 bases in the middle. CDR1 is ENHRY and CDR2 is SYGVKD in the germline V gene. This CDR3 is built from 14 residues. CDR3 loop: CAISESGGGRPQHF. CDR3 bases: TGTGCCATCAGTGAGTCCGGAGGTGGTAGGCCCCAGCATTTT.

About this clone itself: The sample has other DNA sequences that encode this CDR3 too. J is TRBJ1-2 and V is TRBV18, with a possible D match to TRBD1 (5 bases). Trimming took off 6 bases at V and 4 bases at J, with 9 bases between the two ends. CDR1 is KGHSH and CDR2 is LQKENI in the germline V gene. This CDR3 spans 12 amino acids. The CDR3 is CASSPDTYGYTF. CDR3 coding DNA: TGTGCCAGCTCTCCGGACACCTATGGCTACACCTTC.

The chain has TRBV5-6 and TRBJ2-5, with 12 bases matching TRBD1. V lost 4 bases, J lost 5 bases, and 9 bases stayed unmatched. The CDR3 spans 16 residues. The germline gives CDR1 SGHDT, CDR2 YYEEEE. CDR3: CASSNRDRGHRETQYF. The CDR3, as DNA: TGTGCCAGCAGCAACCGGGACAGGGGGCATCGGGAGACCCAGTACTTC.

This clone was recorded only once. This CDR3 is also generated by other DNA sequences in the sample. This rearrangement joins TRBV27 to TRBJ2-7; 13 nucleotides agree with TRBD2. The CDR3 has 13 amino acids. Germline values: CDR1 MNHEY, CDR2 SMNVEV (reference sequence). J lost 4 bases, V lost 6 bases, and 0 bases had no gene match. Here the CDR3 reads CASRLAGGYEQYF. The CDR3, as DNA: TGTGCCAGCAGACTAGCGGGAGGGTACGAGCAGTACTTC.

The sample holds one count of this clone. The chain combines TRBV28 with TRBJ1-2; no reliable D call. V was clipped by 3 bases and J by 4 bases, with 9 bases between them. Germline-derived CDR1 and CDR2 are MDHEN and SYDVKM. CDR3 length: 13 amino acids. CDR3 loop: CASSFGVFYGYTF. DNA of the CDR3: TGTGCCAGCAGTTTTGGAGTCTTCTATGGCTACACCTTC.

The DNA of the CDR3 is TGCGCCAGCAGCCTCTGGACAGGGGATTACGAGCAGTACTTC. Protein: CASSLWTGDYEQYF. V gene TRBV4-1 combines with J gene TRBJ2-7, with 9 bases identical to TRBD1. V shed 4 bases and J 4 bases; nucleotides not matched to a gene: 5. The germline V gene encodes CDR1 MGHRA and CDR2 YSYEKL. CDR3 length equals 14 residues.

This sequence joins TRBV5-6 and TRBJ2-3, with 11 bases aligning to TRBD2. Per the germline V gene, CDR1 is SGHDT and CDR2 is YYEEEE. The CDR3 is made up of 17 amino acids. Trimming removed 4 bases from V and 6 bases from J; junction bases left unmatched: 13. The CDR3: CASSNLAGGPIYDTQYF. In nucleotides, the CDR3 is TGTGCCAGCAGCAACTTAGCGGGAGGGCCAATTTACGATACGCAGTATTTT.

The rearrangement joins TRBV2 to TRBJ2-5; D assignment may be TRBD1 or TRBD2 (5 bases each). V was trimmed by 4 bases and J by 3 bases, leaving 6 bases between them. This CDR3 has 12 amino acids. Germline CDR1 is SNHLY and CDR2 is FYNNEI. Written as DNA, the CDR3 is TGTGCCAGCAGTGTGGGGGAAGAGACCCAGTACTTC. It codes for CASSVGEETQYF.

The CDR3 reads CASSRRELVNEQFF. The CDR3 nucleotides read TGTGCCAGTAGTCGGCGGGAGCTAGTGAATGAGCAGTTCTTC. V usage is TRBV19 and J usage is TRBJ2-1, with TRBD2 matching 7 bases. V gave up 5 bases and J gave up 7 bases; unmatched junction bases: 8. The CDR3 is made up of 14 amino acids. Germline values: CDR1 LNHDA, CDR2 SQIVND (reference sequence).

The J gene is TRBJ2-2, the V gene TRBV21-1; the table assigns TRBD1, which was not confirmed against the DNA. TRBV21-1 counts as a pseudogene. CDR3 length: 21 amino acids. CDR3 loop: CASSKSGTEGARSSGTGELFF. The CDR3 DNA is TGTGCCAGCAGCAAAAGTGGCACGGAGGGGGCGCGGTCGAGTGGCACCGGGGAGCTGTTTTTT.

As for this clone: This sample also contains other DNA sequences that code for the same CDR3. V and J are TRBV5-1 and TRBJ1-1; D possibly corresponds to TRBD1 (6 bases). CDR1 is SGHRS, CDR2 YFSETQ, per germline. The CDR3 sequence is 15 residues long. With 0 bases removed from V and 2 bases from J, the gap between germline ends came to 11 bases. CDR3 residues: CASSLVGTTNTEAFF. The CDR3 nucleotides read TGCGCCAGCAGCTTGGTGGGGACAACTAACACTGAAGCTTTCTTT.

This clone was seen a single time. V gene TRBV28 combines with J gene TRBJ2-5, with unresolved D. CDR1 MDHEN and CDR2 SYDVKM come from the germline V gene. Trimming stripped 0 bases from V and 9 bases from J, with 20 bases between. This CDR3 spans 16 amino acids. CDR3 residues: CASSLWPNRAQLAQYF. The CDR3 DNA reads as TGTGCCAGCAGTTTATGGCCGAATCGGGCTCAATTGGCCCAGTACTTC.

The chain combines TRBV27 with TRBJ2-1, with D possibly TRBD2 on 5 matching bases. Germline V gene lookup returns CDR1 MNHEY and CDR2 SMNVEV (reference sequence). Trimming cost V 5 bases and J 4 bases, with 12 bases left between them. The length of the CDR3 is 14 residues. CDR3 amino acids: CASSLLGPYNEQFF. CDR3 sequence (DNA): TGTGCCAGCAGTCTACTAGGCCCGTACAATGAGCAGTTCTTC.

The chain has TRBV5-4 and TRBJ1-6, with a possible D match to TRBD1 (5 bases). Germline values: CDR1 SGHNT, CDR2 YYREEE (reference sequence). The CDR3 has 15 residues. Trimming took off 2 bases at V and 9 bases at J, with 15 bases between the two ends. This CDR3 is CASSFGRAFGSPLHF. For the CDR3, the DNA is TGTGCCAGCAGCTTTGGCAGGGCCTTCGGTTCACCCCTCCACTTT.